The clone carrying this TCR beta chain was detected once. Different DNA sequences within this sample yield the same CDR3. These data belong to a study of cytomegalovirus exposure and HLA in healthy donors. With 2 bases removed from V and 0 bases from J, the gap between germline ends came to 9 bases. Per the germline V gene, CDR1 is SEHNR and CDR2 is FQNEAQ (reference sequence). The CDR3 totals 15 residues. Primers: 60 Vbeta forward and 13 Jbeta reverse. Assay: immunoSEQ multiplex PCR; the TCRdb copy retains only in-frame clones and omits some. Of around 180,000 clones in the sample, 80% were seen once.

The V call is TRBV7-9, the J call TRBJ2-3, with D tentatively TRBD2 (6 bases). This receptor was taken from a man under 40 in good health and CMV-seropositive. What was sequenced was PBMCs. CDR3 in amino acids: CASSLSSGSTDTQYF. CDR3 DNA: TGTGCCAGCAGCTTATCCAGCGGGAGCACAGATACGCAGTATTTT.